The 25 T cell receptor beta chains below were found in one sample sequenced in a study of regulatory T cells in long-lasting Graves disease. Construction of the TCR beta libraries employed iRepertoire HTBI primers in conjunction with Arm-PCR of CDR3 regions. MiXCR, applied by TCRdb to the multiplex PCR reads, yields one record per CDR3 protein. This table holds 450,000 to 650,000 distinct CDR3 sequences, about 15% found once. The time point was: newly diagnosed GD, antithyroid drugs for less than 3 months. PBMC-extracted RNA yielded the TCR library. The same specimen was also included in a second study, on T cells in Graves' hyperthyroidism and ophthalmopathy.

The sequences come from peripheral blood mononuclear cells (PBMCs), collected at new diagnosis, from a patient treated with antithyroid drugs. These receptors were obtained from a woman aged 35-65 years with Graves disease.

This clonotype appeared many times. This sequence joins TRBV7-8 and TRBJ2-7; tentatively, D is TRBD1 (5 bases). Germline CDR1 and CDR2: SGHVS and FQNEAQ. Trimming left V 5 bases short and J 2 bases short, with 13 bases between. This CDR3 has 14 amino acids. The CDR3 sequence: CASSQTRQPYEQYF. CDR3 bases: TGTGCCAGCAGCCAAACTCGACAGCCCTACGAGCAGTACTTC.

This clonotype has more than one count but fewer than ten. The chain combines TRBV24-1 with TRBJ1-2, with no clear D. Germline V gives CDR1 KGHDR, CDR2 SFDVKD. The germline V and J ends were trimmed by 4 bases and 3 bases, with 17 bases remaining between them. The CDR3 is 16 residues long. In DNA, the CDR3 is TGTGCCACCAGTGACCCTACTGAGGGTTCCGACTATGGCTACACCTTC. Encoded protein: CATSDPTEGSDYGYTF.

In its sample, this clonotype was seen a few times. This rearrangement joins TRBV9 to TRBJ2-2; D is possibly TRBD2 (6 bases). The germline V gene has CDR1 SGDLS and CDR2 YYNGEE. V was shortened by 0 bases and J by 0 bases, with 9 bases between the two germline ends. The CDR3 runs 16 residues. As DNA, the CDR3 is TGTGCCAGCAGCGTAGCGGGGGTAGCGAACACCGGGGAGCTGTTTTTT. It specifies CASSVAGVANTGELFF.

The sample holds a few counts of this clonotype. This chain links TRBV6-2 or TRBV6-3 with TRBJ1-2; no reliable D call. This CDR3 region has 12 residues. V was cut by 8 bases and J by 2 bases, with 9 bases left in between. Germline assignment: CDR1 MNHEY and CDR2 SVGEGT. The CDR3, as DNA: TGTGCCAGCGGCTTGGGGAACTATGGCTACACCTTC. Amino acids: CASGLGNYGYTF.

This clonotype was counted ten times or more. The genes are TRBV2 and TRBJ1-4; D may be TRBD1 (5 bases). The germline CDR1 and CDR2 sequences are SNHLY and FYNNEI. Trimming left V 8 bases short and J 8 bases short, with 15 bases between. The CDR3 consists of 13 residues. DNA for the CDR3: TGTGCCAGCCGGCGGGGCGCATTAGAAAAACTGTTTTTT. This gives the protein CASRRGALEKLFF.

This clonotype occurred many times. The chain uses TRBV5-4 and TRBJ2-7; D is unclear. This CDR3 is built from 12 residues. Per germline, CDR1 SGHNT and CDR2 YYREEE (reference sequence). The ends were cut back, 0 bases at V and 2 bases at J, with 3 bases in the middle. The CDR3 loop is CASSLDTYEQYF. The CDR3 bases are TGTGCCAGCAGCTTGGACACCTACGAGCAGTACTTC.

This clonotype showed up just once. This rearrangement joins TRBV6-2 or TRBV6-3 to TRBJ2-6; TRBD2 agrees at 7 bases. The CDR3 is made up of 17 amino acids. CDR1 is MNHEY, CDR2 SVGEGT, per germline. V lost 6 bases, J lost 0 bases, and 8 bases stayed unmatched. DNA for the CDR3: TGTGCCAGCAGCTTGGGGGGGACTGACTCTGGGGCCAACGTCCTGACTTTC. This codes for CASSLGGTDSGANVLTF.

This clonotype was detected a few times. The rearrangement joins TRBV6-1 to TRBJ2-7; either TRBD1 or TRBD2 may supply D (5 bases each). V was trimmed by 8 bases and J by 2 bases, leaving 16 bases between them. This CDR3 has 14 amino acids. Per germline, CDR1 MNHNS and CDR2 SASEGT. CDR3 nucleotide sequence: TGTGCCAGCCGCCGGGACGGAGATCCCTACGAGCAGTACTTC. Its protein is CASRRDGDPYEQYF.

The CDR3: CASSLPGQDAYGYTF. CDR3 sequence (DNA): TGTGCCAGCAGCTTACCGGGACAGGACGCCTATGGCTACACCTTC. The chain is built from TRBV5-6 and TRBJ1-2; 8 bases are a match to TRBD1. The ends lost 2 bases at V and 4 bases at J; junction bases unmatched: 7. This CDR3 region has 15 residues. Germline V lookup: CDR1 SGHDT, CDR2 YYEEEE.

V is TRBV5-4 and J is TRBJ1-1, with TRBD1 as a possible D gene (5 bases). V lost 6 bases and J 0 bases, leaving 15 bases between the germline ends. The CDR3 has 15 amino acids. The germline gives CDR1 SGHNT, CDR2 YYREEE (reference sequence). CDR3: CASTPYGTLNTEAFF. The DNA of the CDR3 is TGTGCCAGCACTCCCTACGGGACTTTGAACACTGAAGCTTTCTTT.

This clonotype was counted a few times. This chain joins TRBV7-9 and TRBJ1-1; D might be TRBD1 (6 bases). CDR1 is SEHNR, CDR2 FQNEAQ, per germline (reference sequence). This CDR3 comprises 16 residues. V lost 7 bases and J 3 bases, leaving 21 bases between the germline ends. CDR3 in DNA: TGTGCCAGCACCCGGTTCGGGGGGCTACAGCACACTGAAGCTTTCTTT. Its protein is CASTRFGGLQHTEAFF.

The gene calls are TRBV27 and TRBJ2-2; D not certain. Germline lookup yields CDR1 MNHEY and CDR2 SMNVEV (reference sequence). The CDR3 length is 15 residues. Trimming left V 1 base short and J 4 bases short, with 10 bases between. CDR3 region: CASSLFYRATGELFF. The CDR3 DNA reads TGTGCCAGCAGTTTATTCTATAGGGCCACCGGGGAGCTGTTTTTT.

The chain has TRBV29-1 and TRBJ1-1; no clear D. Trimming took off 4 bases at V and 1 base at J, with 10 bases between the two ends. This CDR3 region has 13 residues. Germline CDR1 and CDR2: SQVTM and ANQGSEA. Here the CDR3 reads CSVAKQTNTEAFF. As DNA, the CDR3 is TGCAGCGTTGCCAAGCAAACGAACACTGAAGCTTTCTTT.

The gene calls are TRBV19 and TRBJ1-5, with 11 bases that match TRBD1. The V gene's germline CDR1 is LNHDA and CDR2 SQIVND (reference sequence). V was pared by 7 bases and J by 0 bases, with 11 bases of the junction left unmatched. The CDR3 covers 18 residues. CDR3 sequence: CASKGDRGTSYSNQPQHF. CDR3 DNA: TGTGCCAGTAAGGGGGACAGGGGGACGTCTTATAGCAATCAGCCCCAGCATTTT.

This clonotype was detected a few times. V and J are TRBV7-6 and TRBJ2-7; D unclear. The germline gives CDR1 SGHVS, CDR2 FNYEAQ. Trimming shortened V by 2 bases and J by 0 bases, and 8 bases separated the two germline ends. CDR3 length: 14 amino acids. The DNA for the CDR3 is TGTGCCAGCAGCTTATATGATACCTCCTACGAGCAGTACTTC. Protein sequence: CASSLYDTSYEQYF. Using reference TRBV7-6 and TRBJ2-7 for the parts outside the CDR3, the full variable domain is GAGVSQSPRYKVTKRGQDVALRCDPISGHVSLYWYRQALGQGPEFLTYFNYEAQQDKSGLPNDRFSAERPEGSISTLTIQRTEQRDSAMYRCASSLYDTSYEQYFGPGTRLTVT.

The rearrangement uses TRBV11-2 and TRBJ2-5; tentative D call: TRBD1 (6 bases). The CDR3 has 15 residues. In germline, CDR1 is SGHAT, CDR2 FQNNGV. V was clipped by 5 bases and J by 6 bases, with 19 bases between them. Written as DNA, the CDR3 is TGTGCCAGCAGCCCGAACAGGGCCCGGGGAAAGACCCAGTACTTC. Translating gives CASSPNRARGKTQYF.

The DNA for the CDR3 is TGTGCCAGTAGTACGGGGGCAGGGGAAGACACCGGGGAGCTGTTTTTT. Encoded protein: CASSTGAGEDTGELFF. The J gene is TRBJ2-2, the V gene TRBV19, with D perhaps being TRBD1 or TRBD2 (6 bases each). CDR1 and CDR2 from the germline V gene are LNHDA and SQIVND (reference sequence). Trimming took 4 bases from V and 3 from J, leaving 15 bases between them. The CDR3 runs 16 residues.

This clonotype has ten or more counts. This chain uses TRBV20-1 with TRBJ1-1, with 9 bases aligning to TRBD1. V trimming: 6 bases; J trimming: 5 bases; junction bases outside the gene matches: 13. From germline, CDR1 is DFQATT and CDR2 SNEGSKA (reference sequence). This CDR3 is built from 15 residues. CDR3 loop: CSALGWDRARTEAFF. CDR3 bases: TGCAGTGCCCTGGGGTGGGACAGGGCGAGGACTGAAGCTTTCTTT.

As for this clonotype: A much larger clone lies one base from this, so it may be a read error. The V call is TRBV18, the J call TRBJ2-4; TRBD1 matches 7 bases. The J call is uncertain, as TRBJ1-2 better fits the DNA end. The CDR3 consists of 15 residues. Germline CDR1 is KGHSH and CDR2 is LQKENI. The CDR3 DNA reads as TGTGCCAGCTCACTCTTCGGGACAGAAAGCTATGGCTACACCTTC. Protein sequence: CASSLFGTESYGYTF.

Comments on this clonotype: A much larger clone differs by one base, so this may be a read error. The CDR3 ends on some other residue instead of the conserved phenylalanine or tryptophan, so this is likely a read error. The chain couples TRBV12-5 to TRBJ1-1; D is ambiguous. CDR3 length: 10 amino acids. Trimming took 2 bases from V and 7 from J, leaving 2 bases between them. CDR1 is LGHNT, CDR2 FRNRAP, per germline. The CDR3 DNA follows: TGTGCTAGTGGTTTGCATGAAGCTTTCCTT. Translated: CASGLHEAFL.

This clonotype was observed a few times. The chain employs TRBV27 and TRBJ2-1, with unresolved D. This CDR3 spans 11 amino acids. Between the trimmed V and J ends, which lost 3 bases and 14 bases, there was a span of 11 bases. The V gene's germline CDR1 is MNHEY and CDR2 SMNVEV (reference sequence). CDR3 region: CASSLGDREFF. CDR3 DNA: TGTGCCAGCAGTTTGGGCGATCGGGAGTTCTTC.

This clonotype showed up just a few times. The chain couples TRBV12-3 or TRBV12-4 to TRBJ1-5; D unresolved. This CDR3 has 16 amino acids. V was trimmed by 0 bases and J by 2 bases, leaving 11 bases between them. CDR3 protein: CASSLAQAGGNQPQHF. DNA for the CDR3: TGTGCCAGCAGTTTAGCCCAAGCCGGGGGCAATCAGCCCCAGCATTTT.

V gene TRBV20-1 combines with J gene TRBJ1-4; 9 nucleotides align to TRBD1. After removal of 5 bases from V and 10 bases from J, the junction contained 5 bases not matched to a gene. This CDR3 contains 12 residues. Germline V gives CDR1 DFQATT, CDR2 SNEGSKA (reference sequence). In DNA, the CDR3 is TGCAGTGCTTTAAAGGGACAGGGAAAACTGTTTTTT. Translating gives CSALKGQGKLFF.

This clonotype has ten or more counts. This rearrangement joins TRBV18 to TRBJ1-2; D gene ambiguous. The CDR3 runs 14 residues. The germline CDR1 and CDR2 sequences are KGHSH and LQKENI. Trimming pared 10 bases from V and 1 base from J, leaving 16 bases between. CDR3 in amino acids: CATLPDVYNYGYTF. CDR3 sequence (DNA): TGTGCCACCCTTCCGGACGTGTATAACTATGGCTACACCTTC.

This clonotype was picked up one time. The CDR3 DNA follows: TGTGCCAGCAGTGAAGGGGGGTCTAGCGGGGGGGCGAGGGAGCAGTTCTTC. Translating it yields CASSEGGSSGGAREQFF. The V and J genes are TRBV2 and TRBJ2-1; TRBD2 aligns across 12 bases. Germline V gene sequence: CDR1 SNHLY, CDR2 FYNNEI. V trimming: 1 base; J trimming: 10 bases; junction bases outside the gene matches: 11. This CDR3 has 17 amino acids.